The present T cell receptor (beta chain) was sequenced within a study of control samples from healthy donors and cancer patients. Sequenced by immunoSEQ multiplex PCR; TCRdb stores in-frame clones only, minus some. The sample has approximately 50,000 clones, 70% to 90% seen once; the top ten hold roughly an eighth. The germline gives CDR1 LNHDA, CDR2 SQIVND (reference sequence). The CDR3 has 15 amino acids. Trimming removed 5 bases from V and 0 bases from J, with 14 bases in between. The sample taken for sequencing was PBMCs. The chain combines TRBV19 with TRBJ2-7, with a tentative D call TRBD1 (6 bases). This sequence originates from a woman aged 60-75 years with lung cancer. The CDR3 reads CASSPGTPSSYEQYF. The DNA of the CDR3 is TGTGCCAGTAGTCCCGGGACACCAAGCTCCTACGAGCAGTACTTC.